The clone carrying this T cell receptor beta chain was recorded at least ten times. This entry comes from a study of breast tumors, draining lymph nodes, adjacent tissues. Axillary draining lymph nodes of breast cancer patients supplied the node samples. Each CDR3 protein is one row after TCRdb ran MiXCR on the multiplex PCR reads. Among approximately 100,000 distinct CDR3 sequences listed, 21% were seen once. Germline CDR1 reads KGHDR; CDR2 reads SFDVKD. Trimming removed 7 bases from V and 6 bases from J; junction bases left unmatched: 5. There are 14 residues in the CDR3. The sample consisted of axillary lymph node tissue. The sequence was collected from a female donor with breast cancer. Some clones in this sample may be carry-over from other donors' samples. The rearrangement joins TRBV24-1 to TRBJ1-5; 10 bases are shared with TRBD1. The CDR3 bases are TGTGCCACCAGCCAAGGACAGGGGGGTCAGCCCCAGCATTTT. Its translation is CATSQGQGGQPQHF.